The 18 T cell receptor beta chains listed next were all sequenced from one sample in a study of T cell responses to AZD1222 COVID-19 vaccine. This table comes from immunoSEQ multiplex PCR, and its TCRdb copy is limited to in-frame clones, with some not included. The sample consists of around 150,000 clones, roughly 85% of them appearing once. Source: peripheral blood, taken 28 days after the second dose of the MenACWY control vaccine. Receptor source: an adult who received the MenACWY meningococcal vaccine as a control.

The chain employs TRBV5-6 and TRBJ2-1; TRBD2 matches at 11 bases. Germline trimming cut 0 bases from V and 10 bases from J; bases unmatched to any gene: 9. The CDR3 sequence is 16 residues long. In germline, CDR1 is SGHDT, CDR2 YYEEEE. The CDR3 reads CASSLAGLAGGWEQFF. The CDR3, as DNA: TGTGCCAGCAGCTTGGCCGGATTAGCGGGAGGGTGGGAGCAGTTCTTC.

This chain connects TRBV5-6 to TRBJ2-2; 9 bases align to TRBD2. The junction had 1 base not matched to a gene; V was cut back by 7 bases and J by 0 bases. CDR3 length equals 14 residues. CDR1 is SGHDT and CDR2 is YYEEEE in the germline V gene. CDR3 sequence reads: CASGLATNTGELFF. CDR3 sequence (DNA): TGTGCCAGCGGACTAGCGACGAACACCGGGGAGCTGTTTTTT.

V is TRBV11-3 and J is TRBJ1-1; 9 nucleotides agree with TRBD1. The CDR3 sequence is 15 residues long. V shed 0 bases, J shed 5 bases, and the junction held 4 bases outside the gene matches. CDR1 is SGHNT and CDR2 is YENEEA in the germline V gene. CDR3 amino acids: CASSLDKQGATEAFF. The CDR3 DNA sequence: TGTGCCAGCAGCTTAGACAAACAGGGGGCAACTGAAGCTTTCTTT.

The chain couples TRBV15 to TRBJ1-4; a weak D match, TRBD1 (5 bases). With 0 bases removed from V and 8 bases from J, the gap between germline ends came to 16 bases. Germline loops: CDR1 LNHNV, CDR2 YYDKDF (reference sequence). The CDR3 spans 16 residues. The CDR3 spells CATSRDLWDQQEKLFF. For the CDR3, the DNA is TGTGCCACCAGCAGAGATCTGTGGGACCAACAGGAAAAACTGTTTTTT.

This chain links TRBV5-1 with TRBJ2-1; 8 bases are a match to TRBD2. Germline values: CDR1 SGHRS, CDR2 YFSETQ. This CDR3 region has 16 residues. The V gene end was trimmed by 0 bases and the J gene end by 5 bases; junction bases not matched to a gene: 7. In nucleotides, the CDR3 is TGCGCCAGCAGCTTGGCGGGAGGGGGAGGAAACAATGAGCAGTTCTTC. Residues: CASSLAGGGGNNEQFF.

This chain links TRBV6-5 with TRBJ1-1; D gene unclear. V was shortened by 6 bases and J by 2 bases, with 13 bases between the two germline ends. Germline-derived CDR1 and CDR2 are MNHEY and SVGAGI. This CDR3 contains 14 residues. The CDR3, as DNA: TGTGCCAGCAGCTCTCTGGGGTTAAACACTGAAGCTTTCTTT. This translates into CASSSLGLNTEAFF.

The chain recombines TRBV7-9 with TRBJ2-1; D remains unclear. This CDR3 is built from 17 residues. V lost 1 base, J lost 5 bases, and 18 bases lay in between. Germline CDR1 and CDR2: SEHNR and FQNEAQ (reference sequence). For the CDR3, the DNA is TGTGCCAGCAGCTTAGGGGCGTTGGCTAGTCTCCACAATGAGCAGTTCTTC. This codes for CASSLGALASLHNEQFF.

The chain combines TRBV15 with TRBJ1-2; the D is unclear. Per germline, CDR1 LNHNV and CDR2 YYDKDF (reference sequence). This CDR3 comprises 13 residues. V was cut by 3 bases and J by 4 bases, with 9 bases left in between. The CDR3 nucleotides read TGTGCCACCAGCAGCGACACGACCTATGGCTACACCTTC. As protein: CATSSDTTYGYTF.

V gene TRBV10-1 combines with J gene TRBJ1-1, with 7 bases identical to TRBD1. In germline, CDR1 is WNHNN, CDR2 SYGVQD (reference sequence). V trimming: 0 bases; J trimming: 1 base; junction bases outside the gene matches: 5. This CDR3 has 16 amino acids. This CDR3 reads CASSESQGVWNTEAFF. The CDR3 region has the DNA TGCGCCAGCAGTGAGTCGCAGGGGGTATGGAACACTGAAGCTTTCTTT.

Comment on this clone: Other DNA sequences in the same sample also yield this CDR3. The chain joins TRBV5-1 to TRBJ2-7; no firm D call. Germline CDR1 is SGHRS and CDR2 is YFSETQ. The CDR3 extends over 14 amino acids. Trimming left V 0 bases short and J 2 bases short, with 9 bases between. The CDR3 region has the DNA TGCGCCAGCAGCTTGGACGGCAAACCCTACGAGCAGTACTTC. This codes for CASSLDGKPYEQYF.

The gene calls are TRBV10-3 and TRBJ2-2; 9 bases are shared with TRBD1. CDR3 length: 16 residues. Germline-derived CDR1 and CDR2 are ENHRY and SYGVKD. With 6 bases clipped from V and 2 bases from J, the junction kept 7 bases outside the gene matches. CDR3 in DNA: TGTGCCATCAGGACAGGGGGACCCACTAACACCGGGGAGCTGTTTTTT. It specifies CAIRTGGPTNTGELFF.

This chain's CDR3 is CATSESGVDYGYTF. As DNA, the CDR3 is TGTGCCACCAGTGAGTCGGGGGTTGACTATGGCTACACCTTC. This chain uses TRBV24-1 with TRBJ1-2; possible D gene TRBD1, 5 bases. Trimming pared 4 bases from V and 3 bases from J, leaving 11 bases between. Per the germline V gene, CDR1 is KGHDR and CDR2 is SFDVKD. The CDR3 has 14 amino acids.

The sample holds a few counts of this clone. The chain couples TRBV12-3 or TRBV12-4 to TRBJ2-7; D is ambiguous. There are 12 residues in the CDR3. The V and J ends lost 5 bases and 7 bases respectively, with 12 bases between them. As DNA, the CDR3 is TGTGCCAGCAGTCTAAGGGTCGGGGAGCAGTACTTC. Residues: CASSLRVGEQYF.

The V and J genes are TRBV7-9 and TRBJ1-1; 7 nucleotides match TRBD1. V lost 4 bases and J lost 3; bases outside the gene matches: 5. CDR1 and CDR2 from the germline V gene are SEHNR and FQNEAQ (reference sequence). The CDR3 covers 14 residues. CDR3 protein: CASSSQGRDTEAFF. As DNA, the CDR3 is TGTGCCAGCAGCTCACAGGGGAGGGACACTGAAGCTTTCTTT.

In DNA form, the CDR3 reads TGCGCCAGCAGCAAGCCCGACAGGAATGAAAAACTGTTTTTT. Residues: CASSKPDRNEKLFF. The V gene is TRBV4-1, the J gene TRBJ1-4; weak D call: TRBD1 (6 bases). Trimming took 5 bases from V and 5 from J, leaving 12 bases between them. The CDR3 has 14 residues. Germline CDR1 and CDR2: MGHRA and YSYEKL.

The chain combines TRBV15 with TRBJ2-7; D is possibly TRBD1 (7 bases). Trimming removed 5 bases at V and 7 bases at J, with 15 bases between. Germline V CDR1 and CDR2: LNHNV, YYDKDF (reference sequence). The CDR3 is 13 residues long. DNA for the CDR3: TGTGCCACCAGCCTTCTGCAGGGGGGAGAGCAGTACTTC. This gives the protein CATSLLQGGEQYF.

The chain carries TRBV6-1 and TRBJ1-2, with a weak D call TRBD1 (5 bases). CDR3 length equals 16 residues. Per the germline V gene, CDR1 is MNHNS and CDR2 is SASEGT. Trimming left V 0 bases short and J 4 bases short, with 15 bases between. In DNA, the CDR3 is TGTGCCAGCAGTGAAGCGACGGCCAGGGCCGGCTATGGCTACACCTTC. As protein: CASSEATARAGYGYTF.

The V call is TRBV24-1, the J call TRBJ2-5, with 8 bases fitting TRBD1. Losses at the gene ends were 4 bases for V and 5 bases for J; bases not matched to a gene: 8. Germline loops: CDR1 KGHDR, CDR2 SFDVKD. The CDR3 is 15 amino acids. The CDR3 DNA follows: TGTGCCACCAGTGACCCGCAGGGGGCTGGGGAGACCCAGTACTTC. Translated, it gives CATSDPQGAGETQYF.